This TCR beta chain was sequenced for a study of cytomegalovirus exposure and HLA in healthy donors. General observations from the study: Cytomegalovirus-associated TCR beta chains were listed, numbering 150 to 200. Accounts indicate the classifier identified cytomegalovirus status with strong specificity and sensitivity.

In the case of this clone: What it binds is not known.

Unrecorded immune exposure was likely among donors, who were nominally healthy when sampled. 60 Vbeta and 13 Jbeta primers were used in PCR. Sequencing used immunoSEQ multiplex PCR; TCRdb keeps in-frame clones, though not all of them. The table includes around 180,000 clones, about 90% detected once. CDR3 length: 17 residues. V shed 2 bases and J 4 bases; nucleotides not matched to a gene: 11. Germline loops: CDR1 SNHLY, CDR2 FYNNEI. The TCR originated in a girl less than two years old in good health and CMV-seronegative. The sequenced material came from PBMCs. This chain connects TRBV2 to TRBJ2-3; 8 bases line up with TRBD2. This CDR3 is CASSEWSRGGGADTQYF. In nucleotides, the CDR3 is TGTGCCAGCAGTGAATGGTCCCGGGGGGGAGGTGCAGATACGCAGTATTTT.